This record covers a single TCR beta chain. Its antigen is undetermined. Its ends do not fully match the called genes, so a read error is possible. With no exception, relapse followed autologous stem cell transplantation in all patients, and brentuximab vedotin exposure varied. The study recorded best responses of complete response, partial response or progressive disease. The sample comes from a study of PD-1 blockade in classical Hodgkin lymphoma. Study background: A 3 mg/kg intravenous dose of nivolumab was received by patients every 2 weeks.

General study points: CD4+ TCR diversity rose significantly by C4D1, and CD8+ TCR diversity did not.

The CDR3 runs 16 residues. Germline CDR1 is MNHEY and CDR2 is SMNVEV (reference sequence). Data came from immunoSEQ multiplex PCR; TCRdb stores just in-frame clones and leaves some out. The repertoire holds roughly 90,000 clones, with around 81% as singletons. The receptor's source is a human donor with classical Hodgkin lymphoma. The specimen was peripheral blood mononuclear cells (PBMCs), collected before the second cycle of nivolumab. The gene calls are TRBV27 and TRBJ1-5; D perhaps matches TRBD1 (6 bases). The CDR3 coding sequence is TGTGCCAGCAGTTCCAGGGGTTTAAGGAGCAATCAGTCCCAGCATTTT. This translates into CASSSRGLRSNQSQHF.